This T cell receptor (beta chain) was obtained from a study of metastatic and nonmetastatic thyroid tumors. Each patient went into thyroid surgery without having received any treatment. The CDR3 spans 14 residues. Germline-derived CDR1 and CDR2 are SNHLY and FYNNEI. This clone occurred many times. With a much larger clone just one base away, this may be a read error. TCRdb re-called the PCR reads through MiXCR. In the table there are some 34,000 clones, about a sixth of which are singletons. This TCR derives from a female donor with papillary thyroid cancer or a benign thyroid nodule (not recorded which). Some clones in this sample may be carry-over from other donors' samples. This chain links TRBV2 with TRBJ1-1; a weak D match, TRBD1 (5 bases). Source material: blood. Written as DNA, the CDR3 is TGTGCCGGCAGACCGGAGGGACTGAACACTGAAGCTTTCTTT. Translation gives CAGRPEGLNTEAFF.